Below, one TCR beta chain is given with its context. The CDR3 is made up of 17 amino acids. Germline CDR1 reads MNHEY; CDR2 reads SMNVEV (reference sequence). The ends were cut back, 1 base at V and 0 bases at J, with 12 bases in the middle. Clones were read by immunoSEQ multiplex PCR, and TCRdb kept only the in-frame ones, dropping some. The table has a few hundred thousand clones, 90% seen once. The entry originates in a study of Ad26.COV2.S vaccination and SARS-CoV-2 variants. About the study: The study gave Ad26.COV2.S intramuscularly, once or twice 56 days apart.

The treatment here: around 19 received Ad26.COV2.S at low or high dose, single or two shots; roughly 5 received placebo; per-sample allocation not given. Repertoires come from day 63 after the first vaccine or placebo injection. The chain employs TRBV27 and TRBJ1-4; a weak D match, TRBD1 (5 bases). The source was peripheral blood, collected in a trial of Ad26.COV2.S vaccine versus placebo. The receptor comes from a person between 18 and 59 years old who received the Ad26.COV2.S COVID-19 vaccine or a placebo. The chain's CDR3 is CASSLFGTGATNEKLFF. Here the CDR3 DNA reads TGTGCCAGCAGTTTATTTGGGACGGGAGCAACTAATGAAAAACTGTTTTTT.